This TCR beta chain was identified in a study of blood T cell repertoires in COVID-19. Study context: Sites in the United States, Italy and Spain provided acute and convalescent COVID-19 samples. Sources were T cells, B-cell-depleted T cells, or PBMCs; the material itself was cDNA or gDNA.

This clone has just one count. J was trimmed by 1 base and V by 6 bases; bases with no gene match: 5. The length of the CDR3 is 14 residues. The germline CDR1 and CDR2 sequences are LNHDA and SQIVND (reference sequence). Authors' data handling: How many nucleated cells were present was estimated from reference gene primer amplification. The table came from immunoSEQ multiplex PCR; TCRdb's copy has only in-frame clones and leaves some out. V and J calls and clone size are copied from that table; D and trimming were computed from the DNA. This sample yields some 150,000 clones, of which 65% to 85% are seen a single time; less than 3% belongs to the top ten.

This TCR came from a human donor with acute or convalescent COVID-19. The donor label of this sample is uncertain. The sample consisted of peripheral blood. This chain links TRBV19 with TRBJ2-5; 7 bases are a match to TRBD1. CDR3 loop: CASSRWDSQETQYF. CDR3 coding DNA: TGTGCCAGTAGCAGATGGGACAGCCAAGAGACCCAGTACTTC.